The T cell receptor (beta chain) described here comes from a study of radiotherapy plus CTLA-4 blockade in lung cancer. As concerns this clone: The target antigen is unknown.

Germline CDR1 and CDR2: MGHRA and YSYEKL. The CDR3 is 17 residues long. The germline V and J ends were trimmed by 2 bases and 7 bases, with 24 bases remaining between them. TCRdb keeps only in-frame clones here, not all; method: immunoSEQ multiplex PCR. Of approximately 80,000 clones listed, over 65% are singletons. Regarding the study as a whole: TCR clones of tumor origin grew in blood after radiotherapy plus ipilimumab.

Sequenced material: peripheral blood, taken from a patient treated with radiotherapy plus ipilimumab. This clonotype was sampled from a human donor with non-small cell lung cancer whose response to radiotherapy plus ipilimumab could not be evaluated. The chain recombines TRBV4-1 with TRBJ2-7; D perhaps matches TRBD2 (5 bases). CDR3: CASSQQHQVGARLEQYF. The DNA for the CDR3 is TGCGCCAGCAGCCAACAACACCAGGTGGGAGCAAGGCTGGAGCAGTACTTC.